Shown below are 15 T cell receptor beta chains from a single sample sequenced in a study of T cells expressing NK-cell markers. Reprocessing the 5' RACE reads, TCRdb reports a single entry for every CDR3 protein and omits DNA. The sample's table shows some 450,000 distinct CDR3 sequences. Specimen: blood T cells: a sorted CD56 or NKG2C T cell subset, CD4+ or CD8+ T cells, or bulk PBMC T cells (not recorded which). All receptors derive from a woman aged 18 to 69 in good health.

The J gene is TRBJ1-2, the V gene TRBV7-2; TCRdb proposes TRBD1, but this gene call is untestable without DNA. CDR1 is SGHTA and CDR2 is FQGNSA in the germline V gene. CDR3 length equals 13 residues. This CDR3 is CASSLNRVHGYTF.

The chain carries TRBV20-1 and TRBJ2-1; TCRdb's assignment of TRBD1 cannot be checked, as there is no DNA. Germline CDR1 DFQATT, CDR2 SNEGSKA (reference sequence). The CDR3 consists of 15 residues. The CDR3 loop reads CSASSGTGGYNEQFF.

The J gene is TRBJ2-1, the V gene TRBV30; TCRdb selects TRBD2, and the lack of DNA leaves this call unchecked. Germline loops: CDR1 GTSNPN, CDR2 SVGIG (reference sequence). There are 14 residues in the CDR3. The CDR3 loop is CASTTSGFYNEQFF.

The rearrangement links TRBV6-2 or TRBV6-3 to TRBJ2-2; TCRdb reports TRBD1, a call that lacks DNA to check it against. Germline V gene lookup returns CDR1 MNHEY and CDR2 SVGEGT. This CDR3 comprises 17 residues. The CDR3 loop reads CASSYSGQGPSTGELFF.

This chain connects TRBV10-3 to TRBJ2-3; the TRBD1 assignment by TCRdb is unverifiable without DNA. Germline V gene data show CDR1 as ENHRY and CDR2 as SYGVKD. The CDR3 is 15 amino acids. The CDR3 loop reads CAISDGQTSTDTQYF.

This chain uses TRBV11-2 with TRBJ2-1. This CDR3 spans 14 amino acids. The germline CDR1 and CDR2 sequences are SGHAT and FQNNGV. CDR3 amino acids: CASSFAVSGNEQFF. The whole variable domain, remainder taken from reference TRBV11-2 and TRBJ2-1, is EAGVAQSPRYKIIEKRQSVAFWCNPISGHATLYWYQQILGQGPKLLIQFQNNGVVDDSQLPKDRFSAERLKGVDSTLKIQPAKLEDSAVYLCASSFAVSGNEQFFGPGTRLTVL.

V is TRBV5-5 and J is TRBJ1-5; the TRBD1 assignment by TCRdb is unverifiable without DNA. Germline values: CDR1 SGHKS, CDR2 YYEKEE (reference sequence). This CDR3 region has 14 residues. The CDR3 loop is CASSWVVVGPPQHF. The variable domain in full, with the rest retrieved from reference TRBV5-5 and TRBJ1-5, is DAGVTQSPTHLIKTRGQQVTLRCSPISGHKSVSWYQQVLGQGPQFIFQYYEKEERGRGNFPDRFSARQFPNYSSELNVNALLLGDSALYLCASSWVVVGPPQHFGDGTRLSIL.

The CDR3 loop reads CASSARDYPDTQYF. The chain has TRBV7-8 and TRBJ2-3; the D gene TCRdb calls, TRBD2, cannot be checked with no DNA. Germline CDR1 is SGHVS and CDR2 is FQNEAQ. This CDR3 region has 14 residues.

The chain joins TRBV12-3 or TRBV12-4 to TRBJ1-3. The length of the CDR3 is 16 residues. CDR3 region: CASSLNAGGLGNTIYF.

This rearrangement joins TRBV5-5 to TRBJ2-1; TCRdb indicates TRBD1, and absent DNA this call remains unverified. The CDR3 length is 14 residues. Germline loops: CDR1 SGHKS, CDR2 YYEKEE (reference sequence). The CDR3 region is CASSILGFRDAPFF.

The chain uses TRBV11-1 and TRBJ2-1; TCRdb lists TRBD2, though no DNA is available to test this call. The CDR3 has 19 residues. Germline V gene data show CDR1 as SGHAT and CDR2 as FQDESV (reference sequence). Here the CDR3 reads CASSLNPGSFGGSYNEQFF.

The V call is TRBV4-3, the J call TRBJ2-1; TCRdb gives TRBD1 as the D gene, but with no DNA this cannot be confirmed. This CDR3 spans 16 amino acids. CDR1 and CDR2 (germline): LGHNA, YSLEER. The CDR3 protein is CASSQSGTGSYNEQFF.

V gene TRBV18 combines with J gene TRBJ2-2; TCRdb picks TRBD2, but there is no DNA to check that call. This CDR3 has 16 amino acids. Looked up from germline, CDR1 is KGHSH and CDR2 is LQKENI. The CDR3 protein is CASSRPTVGRTGELFF.

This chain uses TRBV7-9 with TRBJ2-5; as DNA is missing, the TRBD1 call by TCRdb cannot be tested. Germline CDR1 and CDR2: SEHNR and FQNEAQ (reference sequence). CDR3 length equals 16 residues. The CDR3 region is CASSLAALPGRETQYF.

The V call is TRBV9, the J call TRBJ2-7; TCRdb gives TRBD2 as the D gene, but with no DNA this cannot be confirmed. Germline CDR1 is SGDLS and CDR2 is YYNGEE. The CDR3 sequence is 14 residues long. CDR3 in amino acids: CASSVGGSGYEQYF. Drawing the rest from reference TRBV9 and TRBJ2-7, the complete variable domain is DSGVTQTPKHLITATGQRVTLRCSPRSGDLSVYWYQQSLDQGLQFLIQYYNGEERAKGNILERFSAQQFPDLHSELNLSSLELGDSALYFCASSVGGSGYEQYFGPGTRLTVT.